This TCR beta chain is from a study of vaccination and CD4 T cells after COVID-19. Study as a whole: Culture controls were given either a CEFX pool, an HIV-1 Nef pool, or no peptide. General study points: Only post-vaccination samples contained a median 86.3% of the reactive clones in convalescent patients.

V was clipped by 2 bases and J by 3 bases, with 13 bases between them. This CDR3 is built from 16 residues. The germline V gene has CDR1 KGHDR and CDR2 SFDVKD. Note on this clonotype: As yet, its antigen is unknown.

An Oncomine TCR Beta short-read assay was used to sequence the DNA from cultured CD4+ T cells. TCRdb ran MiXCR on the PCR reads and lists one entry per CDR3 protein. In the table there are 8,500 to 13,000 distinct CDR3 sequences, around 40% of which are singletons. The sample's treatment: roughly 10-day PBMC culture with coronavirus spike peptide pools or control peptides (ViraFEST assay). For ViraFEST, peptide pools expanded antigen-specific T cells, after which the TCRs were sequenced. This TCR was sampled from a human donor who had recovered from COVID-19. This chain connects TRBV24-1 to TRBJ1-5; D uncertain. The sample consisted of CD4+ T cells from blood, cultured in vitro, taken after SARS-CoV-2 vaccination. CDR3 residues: CATSDSAGLTNQPQHF. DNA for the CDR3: TGTGCCACCAGTGATTCTGCCGGGCTAACCAATCAGCCCCAGCATTTT.